This T cell receptor beta chain stems from a study of blood T cell repertoires in COVID-19. Study details: Researchers got acute and convalescent COVID-19 samples from the United States, Italy and Spain.

Profiled with immunoSEQ multiplex PCR; TCRdb holds only in-frame clones, not every one. The table has approximately 130,000 clones, 88% seen once; the top ten hold approximately 1.4%. V dropped 7 bases and J dropped 1 base, with 14 bases sitting between them. The CDR3 loop spans 14 amino acids. The germline CDR1 and CDR2 sequences are LNHDA and SQIVND (reference sequence). The chain couples TRBV19 to TRBJ2-7, with D perhaps TRBD1 (5 bases). This TCR was sampled from a human donor in a cohort sampled during active COVID-19. The sequencing sample was made of peripheral blood. CDR3 sequence (DNA): TGTGCCAGTAAGAAGGGGCCTCTTTCCTACGAGCAGTACTTC. Translating it yields CASKKGPLSYEQYF.